The sample holds many counts of the clone carrying this T cell receptor beta chain. Antigen specificity is unknown. This sample's time point: patch test 3, about 24 weeks after DPC sensitization. This sample's treatment: therapeutic diphenylcyclopropenone sensitization with weekly scalp DPC. The data were taken from a study of human T cells and chemical hapten exposure. The overall study: A patient group, mainly female, showed alopecia areata, totalis or universalis. Slight differences in pooled library volume were the main source of varying TCR yields across samples.

As the library was built, unique molecular identifiers were attached to individual cDNA molecules. TCRdb used MiXCR to reprocess the RACE reads, holding one entry per CDR3 protein. The sample has 80,000 to 100,000 distinct CDR3 sequences, 10% to 14% seen once. General study findings and limits: Expanded TCRs clustered into significantly more large CDR3 similarity groups than controls, the analysis revealed.

Sequencing was performed on whole blood, taken in connection with sensitization to the hapten diphenylcyclopropenone (DPC). This clonotype originated in a woman aged 45 to 65 with alopecia areata. Some clones in this sample may be carry-over from other donors' samples.

The CDR3 nucleotides read TGTGCCAGCTCGGGACAGGAGAATCAGCCCCAGCATTTT. This codes for CASSGQENQPQHF. V and J are TRBV7-6 and TRBJ1-5; 8 bases agree with TRBD1. The J segment lost 4 bases and the V segment lost 8 bases, leaving 4 bases of the junction unmatched. The CDR3 totals 13 residues. The germline gives CDR1 SGHVS, CDR2 FNYEAQ.